This T cell receptor (beta chain) was recorded in a study of OX40 agonist ivuxolimab in advanced cancers. Overall study context: Partial responses were achieved by three patients: one hepatocellular carcinoma, two cutaneous melanoma.

Trimming cost V 4 bases and J 12 bases, with 13 bases left between them. CDR3 size: 12 residues. Germline V gene lookup returns CDR1 MNHNS and CDR2 SASEGT. If patients had autoimmune disease history or systemic immunosuppression, they were excluded. The data were produced by immunoSEQ multiplex PCR, yet TCRdb's version contains in-frame clones alone and is incomplete. The repertoire has approximately 58,000 clones, 79% of them found once; the top ten carry 2.4%. Sequenced here: CD4+ or CD8+ T cells sorted from blood, sampled in a trial of the OX40 agonist ivuxolimab. The sequence came from an adult with an advanced solid tumor such as melanoma, head and neck, liver or kidney cancer. The genes are TRBV6-1 and TRBJ2-1; no definite D call. The CDR3 is CASSGGGPWQFF. CDR3 in DNA: TGTGCCAGCAGTGGAGGTGGCCCCTGGCAGTTCTTC.